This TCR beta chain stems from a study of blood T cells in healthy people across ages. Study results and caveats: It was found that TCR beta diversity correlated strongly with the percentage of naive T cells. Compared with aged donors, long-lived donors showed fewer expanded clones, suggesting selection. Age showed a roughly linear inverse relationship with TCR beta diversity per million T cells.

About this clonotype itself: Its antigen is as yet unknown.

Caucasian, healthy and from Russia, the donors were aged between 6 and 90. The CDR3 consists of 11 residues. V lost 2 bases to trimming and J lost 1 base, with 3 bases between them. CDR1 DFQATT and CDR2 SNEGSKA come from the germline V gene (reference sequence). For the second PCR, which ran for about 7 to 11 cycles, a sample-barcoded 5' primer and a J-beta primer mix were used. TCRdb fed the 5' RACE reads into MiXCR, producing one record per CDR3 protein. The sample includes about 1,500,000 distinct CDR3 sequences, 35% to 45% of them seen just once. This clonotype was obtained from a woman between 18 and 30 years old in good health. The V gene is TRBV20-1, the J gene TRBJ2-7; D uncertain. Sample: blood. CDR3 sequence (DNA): TGCAGTGCTAGAAAGTCCTACGAGCAGTACTTC. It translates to CSARKSYEQYF.